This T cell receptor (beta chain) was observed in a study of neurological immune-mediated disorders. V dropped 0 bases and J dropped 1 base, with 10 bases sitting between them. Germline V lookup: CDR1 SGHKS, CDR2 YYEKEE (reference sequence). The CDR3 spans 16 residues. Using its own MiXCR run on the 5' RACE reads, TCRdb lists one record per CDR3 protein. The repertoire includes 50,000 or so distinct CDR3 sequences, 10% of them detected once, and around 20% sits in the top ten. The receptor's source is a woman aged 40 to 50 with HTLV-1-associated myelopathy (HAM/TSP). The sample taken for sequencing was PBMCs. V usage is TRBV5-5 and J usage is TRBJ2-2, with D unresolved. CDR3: CASSLASMENTGELFF. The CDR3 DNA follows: TGTGCCAGCAGCTTGGCAAGTATGGAGAACACCGGGGAGCTGTTTTTT.